A selection of T cell receptor beta chains follows, all from one sample in a study of cytomegalovirus exposure and HLA in healthy donors. Sequenced by immunoSEQ multiplex PCR; TCRdb stores in-frame clones only, minus some. This sample has about 150,000 clones, with about two thirds found just once. The sequencing input was PBMCs. These receptors came from a man aged 25-40 years in good health and CMV-seropositive. Both conserved end residues are part of each CDR3. Each record gives: D gene, CDR3 length, V gene, J gene, clone size, CDR3 DNA, CDR3 protein. D genes are given only for firm matches. Only some rows state a clone size, as once, few, many or a class for expanded clones.

TRBD1	14	TRBV11-2	TRBJ2-7	NA	TGTGCCAGCAGCTGGAGACAGGGGGACTACGAGCAGTACTTC	CASSWRQGDYEQYF
TRBD2	14	TRBV9	TRBJ2-7	few	TGTGCCAGCAGTACAATAGCGGGAGCGGGCGAGCAGTACTTC	CASSTIAGAGEQYF
TRBD2	15	TRBV7-6	TRBJ2-3	NA	TGTGCCAGCAGTCGACTAGCGGGAGTCACAGATACGCAGTATTTT	CASSRLAGVTDTQYF
NA	14	TRBV25-1	TRBJ2-1	NA	TGTGCCAGCAGTATGGTGAGCATTTACAATGAGCAGTTCTTC	CASSMVSIYNEQFF
TRBD1	15	TRBV23-1	TRBJ1-1	once	TGCGCCACGGGGACAGGCCGCCTCATGAACACTGAAGCTTTCTTT	CATGTGRLMNTEAFF
NA	16	TRBV19	TRBJ2-5	NA	TGTGCCAGTATCTCTTCGACCGGATCCAGCGAAGAGACCCAGTACTTC	CASISSTGSSEETQYF
NA	13	TRBV29-1	TRBJ1-1	NA	TGCAGCGTCCGACAGGAGACGAACACTGAAGCTTTCTTT	CSVRQETNTEAFF
TRBD2	14	TRBV10-1	TRBJ2-3	few	TGCGCCAGCAGTGTTGGACTAGCGGCAGATACGCAGTATTTT	CASSVGLAADTQYF
NA	14	TRBV6-5	TRBJ1-2	NA	TGTGCCAGCAGTTACTCTGGGGCTCTCTATGGCTACACCTTC	CASSYSGALYGYTF
TRBD2	19	TRBV4-1	TRBJ2-1	NA	TGCGCCAGCAGCCCCTCAGCGGCGGGACTAGCGAGCTCCTACAATGAGCAGTTCTTC	CASSPSAAGLASSYNEQFF
NA	14	TRBV7-3	TRBJ1-1	NA	TGTGCCAGCAGCTTATGGGGGCTGGACACTGAAGCTTTCTTT	CASSLWGLDTEAFF
TRBD2	15	TRBV6-1	TRBJ2-7	once	TGTGCCAGCAGTGAGAGACTAGCGGGCTCCTACGAGCAGTACTTC	CASSERLAGSYEQYF
NA	15	TRBV29-1	TRBJ2-7	NA	TGCAGCGGGATGGGGACGTCAGGGGCGGGCTACGAGCAGTACTTC	CSGMGTSGAGYEQYF
NA	15	TRBV15	TRBJ2-6	few	TGTGCCACCAGCAGAGACAACTCTGGGGCCAACGTCCTGACTTTC	CATSRDNSGANVLTF
NA	15	TRBV9	TRBJ2-5	NA	TGTGCCAGCAGCACATCCATGGGGCGGGATGAGACCCAGTACTTC	CASSTSMGRDETQYF
NA	15	TRBV11-2	TRBJ1-1	NA	TGTGCCAGCAGCATGGGACAATTGGGGAACACTGAAGCTTTCTTT	CASSMGQLGNTEAFF
NA	11	TRBV27	TRBJ1-2	NA	TGTGCCACCAAGACAGTTTATGGCTACACCTTC	CATKTVYGYTF